A selection of T cell receptor beta chains follows, all from one sample in a study of blood T cell repertoires in COVID-19. Here immunoSEQ multiplex PCR was the method, and the copy in TCRdb shows in-frame clones only, minus some. In the table there are just over 650,000 clones, more than 80% of which are singletons. Sequenced sample: peripheral blood. The source is a woman aged 18-30 years with acute or convalescent COVID-19. CDR3s include the opening cysteine and the closing phenylalanine or tryptophan. Fields, in order: CDR3 length, V gene, D gene, clone size, J gene, CDR3 protein, CDR3 DNA. D genes are given only for firm matches. Part of the rows lack a size; the others show once, few, many or a class for expanded clones.

11	TRBV27	-	few	TRBJ2-7	CASLRGREQYF	TGTGCCAGCCTAAGGGGTAGGGAGCAGTACTTC
19	TRBV4-3	-	-	TRBJ2-6	CASSQDLPGVFSGANVLTF	TGCGCCAGCAGCCAAGATCTGCCAGGGGTTTTCTCTGGGGCCAACGTCCTGACTTTC
15	TRBV30	TRBD1	-	TRBJ1-1	CAWSPRDRGETEAFF	TGTGCCTGGAGCCCCCGGGACAGGGGGGAGACTGAAGCTTTCTTT
15	TRBV7-2	-	-	TRBJ2-7	CASSLEWGVSYEQYF	TGTGCCAGCAGCTTAGAGTGGGGGGTGTCCTACGAGCAGTACTTC
16	TRBV5-1	TRBD1	-	TRBJ2-7	CASSLGDRPASYEQYF	TGCGCCAGCAGCTTGGGGGACAGACCGGCCTCCTACGAGCAGTACTTC
14	TRBV5-4	-	-	TRBJ1-6	CASSLTGPNSPLHF	TGTGCCAGCAGCTTGACAGGCCCCAATTCACCCCTCCACTTT
16	TRBV9	TRBD1	once	TRBJ2-7	CASSVATSQGINEQYF	TGTGCCAGCAGCGTAGCTACGTCACAGGGGATTAACGAGCAGTACTTC
12	TRBV12-3/TRBV12-4	TRBD1	-	TRBJ2-2	CACTGDTGELFF	TGTGCCTGTACAGGGGACACCGGGGAGCTGTTTTTT
13	TRBV7-9	-	-	TRBJ1-5	CASTYGGNQPQHF	TGTGCCAGCACCTACGGGGGCAATCAGCCCCAGCATTTT
16	TRBV15	TRBD2	-	TRBJ2-5	CATSRPLAGGQETQYF	TGTGCCACCAGCCGCCCACTAGCGGGGGGGCAAGAGACCCAGTACTTC
14	TRBV5-1	-	-	TRBJ1-1	CASSLVTGNTEAFF	TGCGCCAGCAGCTTGGTTACAGGCAACACTGAAGCTTTCTTT
14	TRBV3-1/TRBV3-2	TRBD1	-	TRBJ1-4	CASREGQGFRKLFF	TGTGCCAGCAGGGAGGGACAGGGTTTTCGGAAACTGTTTTTT
11	TRBV12-3/TRBV12-4	-	once	TRBJ1-2	CASSSTYGYTF	TGTGCCAGCAGTTCTACCTATGGCTACACCTTC
16	TRBV19	TRBD1	few	TRBJ1-1	CASRLIRTGQSNEAFF	TGTGCCAGTAGGCTGATCCGAACGGGACAGAGCAATGAAGCTTTCTTT